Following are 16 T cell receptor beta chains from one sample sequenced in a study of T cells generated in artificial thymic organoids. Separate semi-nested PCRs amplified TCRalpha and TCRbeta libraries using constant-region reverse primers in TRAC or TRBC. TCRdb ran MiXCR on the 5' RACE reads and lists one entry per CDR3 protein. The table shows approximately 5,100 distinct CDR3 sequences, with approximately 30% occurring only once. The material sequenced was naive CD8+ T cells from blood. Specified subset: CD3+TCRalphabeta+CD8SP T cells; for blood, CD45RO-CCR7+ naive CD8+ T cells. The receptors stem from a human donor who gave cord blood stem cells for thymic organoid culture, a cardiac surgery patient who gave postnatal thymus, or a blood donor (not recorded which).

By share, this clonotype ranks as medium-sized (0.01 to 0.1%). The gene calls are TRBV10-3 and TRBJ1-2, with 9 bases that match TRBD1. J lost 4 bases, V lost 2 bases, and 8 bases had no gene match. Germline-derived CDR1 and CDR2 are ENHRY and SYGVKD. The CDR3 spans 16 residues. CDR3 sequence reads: CAISEPRTGEGYGYTF. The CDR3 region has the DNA TGTGCCATCAGTGAGCCGCGGACAGGGGAGGGCTATGGCTACACCTTC.

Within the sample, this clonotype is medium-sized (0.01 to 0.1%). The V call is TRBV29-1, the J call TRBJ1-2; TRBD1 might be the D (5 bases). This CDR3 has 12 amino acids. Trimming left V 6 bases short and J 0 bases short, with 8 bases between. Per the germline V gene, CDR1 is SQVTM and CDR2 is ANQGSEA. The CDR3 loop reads CSVTETNYGYTF. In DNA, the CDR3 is TGCAGCGTGACAGAGACTAACTATGGCTACACCTTC.

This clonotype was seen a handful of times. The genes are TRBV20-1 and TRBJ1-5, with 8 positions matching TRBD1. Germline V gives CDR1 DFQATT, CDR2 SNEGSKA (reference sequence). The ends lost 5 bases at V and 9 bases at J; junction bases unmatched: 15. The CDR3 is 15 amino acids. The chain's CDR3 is CSAEENRGAPTPQHF. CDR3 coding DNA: TGCAGTGCTGAAGAGAACAGGGGGGCCCCGACGCCCCAGCATTTT.

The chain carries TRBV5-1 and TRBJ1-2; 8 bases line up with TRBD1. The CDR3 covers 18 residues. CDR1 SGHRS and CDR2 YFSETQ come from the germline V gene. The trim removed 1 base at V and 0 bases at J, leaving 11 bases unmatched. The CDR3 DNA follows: TGCGCCAGCAGCTTGCATGAGACAGGGGCCACCGCTAACTATGGCTACACCTTC. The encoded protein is CASSLHETGATANYGYTF.

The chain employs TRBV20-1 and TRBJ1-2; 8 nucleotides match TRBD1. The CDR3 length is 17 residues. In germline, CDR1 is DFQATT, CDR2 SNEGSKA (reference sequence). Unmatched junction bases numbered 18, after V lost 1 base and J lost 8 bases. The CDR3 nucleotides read TGCAGTGCTAGAGGCCCAGAGCCGGACAGGGATGGATGGGGCTACACCTTC. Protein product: CSARGPEPDRDGWGYTF.

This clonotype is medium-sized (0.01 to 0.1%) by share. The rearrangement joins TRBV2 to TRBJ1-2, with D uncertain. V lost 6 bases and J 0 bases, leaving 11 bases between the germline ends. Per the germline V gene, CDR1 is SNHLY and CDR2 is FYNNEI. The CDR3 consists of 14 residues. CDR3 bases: TGTGCCAGCAGGGTCGAAGTAGCTAACTATGGCTACACCTTC. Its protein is CASRVEVANYGYTF.

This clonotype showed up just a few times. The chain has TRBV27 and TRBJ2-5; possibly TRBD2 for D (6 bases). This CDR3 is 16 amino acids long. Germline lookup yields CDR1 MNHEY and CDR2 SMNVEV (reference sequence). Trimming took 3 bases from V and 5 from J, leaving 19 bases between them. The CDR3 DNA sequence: TGTGCCAGCAGTTTCTTCGGGAGCCTGCCTGGGGAGACCCAGTACTTC. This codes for CASSFFGSLPGETQYF.

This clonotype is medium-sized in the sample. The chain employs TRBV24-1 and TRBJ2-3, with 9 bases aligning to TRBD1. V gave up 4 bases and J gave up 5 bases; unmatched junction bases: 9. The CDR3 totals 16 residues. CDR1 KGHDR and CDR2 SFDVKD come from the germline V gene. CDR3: CATSDRTGGSRDTQYF. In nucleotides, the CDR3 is TGTGCCACCAGTGACCGAACAGGGGGCTCGAGAGATACGCAGTATTTT.

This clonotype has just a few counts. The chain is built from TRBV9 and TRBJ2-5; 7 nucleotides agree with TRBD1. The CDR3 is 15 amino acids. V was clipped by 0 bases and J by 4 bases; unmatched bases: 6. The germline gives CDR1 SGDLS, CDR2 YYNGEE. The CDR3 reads CASSVVSGGSETQYF. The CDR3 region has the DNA TGTGCCAGCAGCGTAGTATCAGGGGGATCAGAGACCCAGTACTTC.

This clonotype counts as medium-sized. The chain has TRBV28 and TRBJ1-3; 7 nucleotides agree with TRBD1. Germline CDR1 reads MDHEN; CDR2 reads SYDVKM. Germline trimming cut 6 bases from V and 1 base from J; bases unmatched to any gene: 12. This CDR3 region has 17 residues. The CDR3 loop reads CASRLRDSMVSGNTIYF. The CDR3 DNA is TGTGCCAGCAGACTGCGGGACAGTATGGTGTCTGGAAACACCATATATTTT.

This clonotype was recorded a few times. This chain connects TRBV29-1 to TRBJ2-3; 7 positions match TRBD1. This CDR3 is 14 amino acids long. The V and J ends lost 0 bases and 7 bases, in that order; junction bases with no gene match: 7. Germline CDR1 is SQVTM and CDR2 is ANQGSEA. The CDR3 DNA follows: TGCAGCGTTGAAGAAGCGGACAGGCATTATACGCAGTATTTT. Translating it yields CSVEEADRHYTQYF.

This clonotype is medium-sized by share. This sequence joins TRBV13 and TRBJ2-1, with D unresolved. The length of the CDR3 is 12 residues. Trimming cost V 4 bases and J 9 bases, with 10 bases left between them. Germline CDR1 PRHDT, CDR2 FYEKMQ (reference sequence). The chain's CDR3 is CASSSPLGEQFF. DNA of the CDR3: TGTGCCAGCAGCTCCCCTTTGGGTGAGCAGTTCTTC.

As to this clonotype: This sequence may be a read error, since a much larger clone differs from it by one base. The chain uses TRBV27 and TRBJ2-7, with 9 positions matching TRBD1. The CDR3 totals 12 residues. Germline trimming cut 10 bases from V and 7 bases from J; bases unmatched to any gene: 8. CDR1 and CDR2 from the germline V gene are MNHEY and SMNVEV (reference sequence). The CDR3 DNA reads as TGTGCCAACAGCCGGACAGGGGTTGAGCAGTACTTC. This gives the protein CANSRTGVEQYF.

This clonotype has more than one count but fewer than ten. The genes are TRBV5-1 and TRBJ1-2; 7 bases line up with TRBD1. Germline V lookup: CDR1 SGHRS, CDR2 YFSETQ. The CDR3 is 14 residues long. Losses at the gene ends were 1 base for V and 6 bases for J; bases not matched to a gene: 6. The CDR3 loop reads CASSLSVGGNGYTF. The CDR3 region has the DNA TGCGCCAGCAGCTTGAGTGTAGGGGGCAATGGCTACACCTTC. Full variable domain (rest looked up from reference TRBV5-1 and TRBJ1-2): KAGVTQTPRYLIKTRGQQVTLSCSPISGHRSVSWYQQTPGQGLQFLFEYFSETQRNKGNFPGRFSGRQFSNSRSEMNVSTLELGDSALYLCASSLSVGGNGYTFGSGTRLTVV.

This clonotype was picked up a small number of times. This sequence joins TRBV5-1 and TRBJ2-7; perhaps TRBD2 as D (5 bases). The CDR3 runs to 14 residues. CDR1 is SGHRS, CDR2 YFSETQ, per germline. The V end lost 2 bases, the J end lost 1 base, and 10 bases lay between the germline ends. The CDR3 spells CASSFRADSYEQYF. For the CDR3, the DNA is TGCGCCAGCAGCTTCAGAGCGGATTCCTACGAGCAGTACTTC.

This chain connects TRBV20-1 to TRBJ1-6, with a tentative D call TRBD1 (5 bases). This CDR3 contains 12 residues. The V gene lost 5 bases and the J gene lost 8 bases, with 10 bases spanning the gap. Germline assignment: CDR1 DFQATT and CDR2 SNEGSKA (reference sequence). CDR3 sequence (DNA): TGCAGTGCTGAAGGCAGGGATTCACCCCTCCACTTT. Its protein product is CSAEGRDSPLHF.